There are a few counts of the clone carrying this TCR beta chain. Its target is unknown. TCRdb reanalysed the 5' RACE reads using MiXCR and keeps one entry per CDR3 protein. The table includes about 800,000 distinct CDR3 sequences, roughly 10% detected once. The entry originates in a study of CD8 T cells in ankylosing spondylitis. Notes on the study in general: For ankylosing spondylitis blood, a TCR beta motif of 7 to 9 highly homologous variants appeared characteristic.

Material: blood, either unsorted or a sorted T cell fraction (not recorded which). This TCR derives from a male donor with ankylosing spondylitis.

The CDR3 loop reads CASMGDRAYTDTQYF. Written as DNA, the CDR3 is TGCGCCAGCATGGGGGACAGGGCTTACACAGATACGCAGTATTTT. V gene TRBV10-2 combines with J gene TRBJ2-3; TRBD1 agrees at 9 bases. With V trimmed by 7 bases and J by 2 bases, 7 bases remained unmatched. Germline V lookup: CDR1 WSHSY, CDR2 SAAADI. The CDR3 is made up of 15 amino acids.